The present entry profiles one T cell receptor beta chain with its context. The sample belongs to a study of blood T cell repertoires in COVID-19. The germline gives CDR1 LNHDA, CDR2 SQIVND (reference sequence). The CDR3 runs 15 residues. The V gene lost 4 bases and the J gene lost 0 bases, with 12 bases spanning the gap. Generated by immunoSEQ multiplex PCR, the TCRdb table keeps only in-frame clones and is missing some. The sample comprises about 43,000 clones, 86% of which are singletons, and 7.5% to 10% rests with the top ten. Input material: peripheral blood. The source of this sequence is a man in his 60s with active COVID-19. This rearrangement joins TRBV19 to TRBJ1-1; D remains unclear. The CDR3: CASSKSGTVNTEAFF. CDR3 sequence (DNA): TGTGCCAGTAGTAAGAGCGGCACAGTGAACACTGAAGCTTTCTTT.